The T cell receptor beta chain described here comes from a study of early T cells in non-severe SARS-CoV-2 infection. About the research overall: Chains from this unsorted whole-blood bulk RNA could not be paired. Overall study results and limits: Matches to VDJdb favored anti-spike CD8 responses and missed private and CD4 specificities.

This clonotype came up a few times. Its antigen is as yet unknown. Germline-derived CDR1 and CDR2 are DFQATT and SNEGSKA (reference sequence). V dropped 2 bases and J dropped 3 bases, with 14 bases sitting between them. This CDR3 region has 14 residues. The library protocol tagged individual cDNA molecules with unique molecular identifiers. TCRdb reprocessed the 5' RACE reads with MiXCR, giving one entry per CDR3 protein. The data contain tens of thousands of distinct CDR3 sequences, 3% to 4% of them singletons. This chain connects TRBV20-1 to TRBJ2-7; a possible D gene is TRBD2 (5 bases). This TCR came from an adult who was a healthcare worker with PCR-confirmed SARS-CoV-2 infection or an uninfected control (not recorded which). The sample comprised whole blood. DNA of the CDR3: TGCAGTGCTAGATGGGAGCATGGGGACTACGAGCAGTACTTC. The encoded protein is CSARWEHGDYEQYF.